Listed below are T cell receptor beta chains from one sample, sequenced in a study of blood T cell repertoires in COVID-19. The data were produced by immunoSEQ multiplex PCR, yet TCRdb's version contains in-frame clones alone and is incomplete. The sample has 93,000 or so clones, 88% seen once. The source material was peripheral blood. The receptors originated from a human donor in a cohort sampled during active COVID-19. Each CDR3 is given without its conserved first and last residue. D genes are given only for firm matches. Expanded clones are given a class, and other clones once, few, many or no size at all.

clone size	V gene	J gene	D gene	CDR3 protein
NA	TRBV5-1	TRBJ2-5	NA	ASSLESRGTQY
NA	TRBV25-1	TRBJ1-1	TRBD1	ASSPWTGNTEAF
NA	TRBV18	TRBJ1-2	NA	ASSPQGVGYT
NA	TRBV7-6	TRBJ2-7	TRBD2	ASQSSGEAGGNYEQY
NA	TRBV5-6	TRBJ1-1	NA	ASSLRTPNTEAF
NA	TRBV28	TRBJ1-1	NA	ASRPLGSTEAF
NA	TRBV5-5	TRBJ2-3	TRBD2	ASSPGASGRIDTQY
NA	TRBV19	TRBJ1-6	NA	ASSSLGQGQSSPLH
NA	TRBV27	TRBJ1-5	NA	ASSLGEGGQPQH
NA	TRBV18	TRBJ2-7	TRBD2	ASSPFGRGSVGEQY
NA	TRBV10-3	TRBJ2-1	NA	AISEGGRPANEQF
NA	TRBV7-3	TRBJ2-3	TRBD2	ASRPSGGAGADTQY
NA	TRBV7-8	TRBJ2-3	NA	ASSLVYRDFKHYPEDTQY
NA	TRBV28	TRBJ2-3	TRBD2	ASRSMWGAGGSTDTQY
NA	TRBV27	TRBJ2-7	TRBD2	ASTGLAAPYEQY
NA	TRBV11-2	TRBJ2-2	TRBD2	ASSLDGGGAGELF
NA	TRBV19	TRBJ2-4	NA	ASSWGENIQY
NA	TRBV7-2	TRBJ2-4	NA	ASSLRGDKNIQY
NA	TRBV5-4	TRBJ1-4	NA	ASSFWGREDEKLF
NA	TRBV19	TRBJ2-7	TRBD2	ASRTSGKTYEQY
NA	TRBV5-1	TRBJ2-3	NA	ASSQGELTDTQY
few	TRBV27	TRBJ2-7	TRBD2	ASSLRRTSGRNYEQY
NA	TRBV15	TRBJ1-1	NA	ATSRDRVDTEAF
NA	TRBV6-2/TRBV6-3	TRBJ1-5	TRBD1	ASSYVRGRLSNQPQH
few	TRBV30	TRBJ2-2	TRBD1	AWGTGLPGELF
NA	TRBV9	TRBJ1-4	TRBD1	ASSDGTATNEKLF
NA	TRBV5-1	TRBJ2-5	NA	ASSLRDQETQY
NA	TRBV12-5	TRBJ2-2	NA	ASGNDKMWPGELF
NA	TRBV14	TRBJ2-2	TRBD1	ASSQDHGTGEAGELF
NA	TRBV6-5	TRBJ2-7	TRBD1	ASSDSGTGGYEQY
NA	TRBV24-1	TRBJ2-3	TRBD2	ATSDLERGRTDTQY
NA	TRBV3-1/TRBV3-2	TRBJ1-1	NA	ASSQLGMNTEAF
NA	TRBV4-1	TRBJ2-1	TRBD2	ASSQDRSGASEQF
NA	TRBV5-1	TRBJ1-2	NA	ASSLQGSGYT
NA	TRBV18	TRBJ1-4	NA	ASSSGMEEKLF
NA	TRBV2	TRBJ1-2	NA	ASGEGRGSGYT
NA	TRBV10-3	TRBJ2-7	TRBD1	AISDRTGGSYEQY
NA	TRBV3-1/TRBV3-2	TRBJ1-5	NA	ASSQGQSSSNQPQH
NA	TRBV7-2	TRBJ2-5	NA	ASSLGGAQY